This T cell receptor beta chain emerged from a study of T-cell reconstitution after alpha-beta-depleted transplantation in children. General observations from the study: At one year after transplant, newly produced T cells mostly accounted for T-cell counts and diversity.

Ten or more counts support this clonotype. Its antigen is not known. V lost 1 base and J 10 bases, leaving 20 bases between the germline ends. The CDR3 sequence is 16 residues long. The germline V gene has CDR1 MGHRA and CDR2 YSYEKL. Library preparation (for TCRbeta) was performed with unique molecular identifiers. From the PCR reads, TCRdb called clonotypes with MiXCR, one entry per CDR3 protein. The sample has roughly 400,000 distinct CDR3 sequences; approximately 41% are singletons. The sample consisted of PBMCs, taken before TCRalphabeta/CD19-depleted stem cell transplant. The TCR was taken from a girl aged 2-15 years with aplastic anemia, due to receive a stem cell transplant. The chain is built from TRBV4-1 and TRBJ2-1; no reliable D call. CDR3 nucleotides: TGCGCCAGCAGCCAAGGTAGATTAGCAGCCGGTGGGGAGCAGTTCTTC. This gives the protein CASSQGRLAAGGEQFF.